These 21 T cell receptor beta chains were all obtained from the same sample, sequenced in a study of blood T cell repertoires in COVID-19. TCRdb's table, derived via immunoSEQ multiplex PCR, lists solely in-frame clones and lacks some. The data contain 200,000 to 300,000 clones, roughly 77% of them seen just once; the ten biggest clones take up around 3.4%. The source material was peripheral blood. The receptors were sampled from a woman of 80 years or more with acute or convalescent COVID-19.

The rearrangement joins TRBV27 to TRBJ2-1; 10 nucleotides align to TRBD1. Germline V gives CDR1 MNHEY, CDR2 SMNVEV (reference sequence). V shed 4 bases and J 6 bases; nucleotides not matched to a gene: 6. There are 15 residues in the CDR3. CDR3: CASSSRQGASNEQFF. The CDR3 nucleotides read TGTGCCAGCAGTTCCAGACAGGGGGCGAGCAATGAGCAGTTCTTC.

The chain recombines TRBV10-3 with TRBJ1-2, with 9 bases aligning to TRBD1. The germline gives CDR1 ENHRY, CDR2 SYGVKD. The CDR3 contains 14 residues. V lost 7 bases, J lost 6 bases, and 9 bases stayed unmatched. The CDR3 sequence: CAITAPGTGHGYTF. DNA for the CDR3: TGTGCCATCACGGCCCCCGGGACAGGGCATGGCTACACCTTC.

This clone was detected a few times. The rearrangement links TRBV6-5 to TRBJ1-2, with 12 bases lining up with TRBD1. Losses at the gene ends were 8 bases for V and 7 bases for J; bases not matched to a gene: 11. This CDR3 is 15 amino acids long. Germline assignment: CDR1 MNHEY and CDR2 SVGAGI. The CDR3 nucleotides are TGTGCCAGCGGGGACGCCGGGACAGGGGGCCGTGGCTACACCTTC. Protein: CASGDAGTGGRGYTF.

The chain is built from TRBV6-5 and TRBJ2-2, with TRBD1 matching over 9 bases. V lost 2 bases to trimming and J lost 6 bases; unmatched junction nucleotides: 7. Germline lookup yields CDR1 MNHEY and CDR2 SVGAGI. The length of the CDR3 is 16 residues. The CDR3 is CASSYDRGWFPGELFF. The DNA for the CDR3 is TGTGCCAGCAGTTACGACAGGGGGTGGTTCCCCGGGGAGCTGTTTTTT.

The rearrangement joins TRBV5-5 to TRBJ1-2, with TRBD1 matching over 9 bases. This CDR3 has 16 amino acids. V shed 3 bases, J shed 7 bases, and the junction held 13 bases outside the gene matches. Germline V gene lookup returns CDR1 SGHKS and CDR2 YYEKEE (reference sequence). The CDR3 loop reads CASSSIAGTGYTGYTF. CDR3 nucleotide sequence: TGTGCCAGCAGCTCTATCGCCGGGACAGGGTATACTGGCTACACCTTC.

The chain uses TRBV19 and TRBJ1-2; 9 bases align to TRBD1. The germline V gene encodes CDR1 LNHDA and CDR2 SQIVND (reference sequence). The CDR3 is 16 residues long. Trimming removed 4 bases from V and 3 bases from J; junction bases left unmatched: 9. CDR3 amino acids: CASSKWGQGRDYGYTF. For the CDR3, the DNA is TGTGCCAGTAGTAAGTGGGGACAGGGCAGAGACTATGGCTACACCTTC.

The rearrangement uses TRBV7-2 and TRBJ1-2, with 7 nucleotides matching TRBD1. CDR3 size: 15 residues. V was clipped by 1 base and J by 1 base; unmatched bases: 3. Germline loops: CDR1 SGHTA, CDR2 FQGNSA. Here the CDR3 DNA reads TGTGCCAGCAGCTTAGACACAGGGGATAACTATGGCTACACCTTC. As protein: CASSLDTGDNYGYTF.

V and J are TRBV30 and TRBJ2-5, with 9 nucleotides matching TRBD1. The junction had 5 bases not matched to a gene; V was cut back by 7 bases and J by 5 bases. Germline lookup yields CDR1 GTSNPN and CDR2 SVGIG (reference sequence). This CDR3 region has 12 residues. Here the CDR3 DNA reads TGTGCCTCAGACAGGGGGGGGGAGACCCAGTACTTC. It specifies CASDRGGETQYF.

The chain carries TRBV7-9 and TRBJ1-1, with unresolved D. With 0 bases removed from V and 0 bases from J, the gap between germline ends came to 5 bases. Looked up from germline, CDR1 is SEHNR and CDR2 is FQNEAQ (reference sequence). The CDR3 length is 14 residues. The CDR3 bases are TGTGCCAGCAGCTTAGCCGGTCTGAACACTGAAGCTTTCTTT. This translates into CASSLAGLNTEAFF.

The genes are TRBV6-5 and TRBJ1-2; D gene uncertain. From germline, CDR1 is MNHEY and CDR2 SVGAGI. V was trimmed by 5 bases and J by 3 bases, leaving 13 bases between them. CDR3 length: 14 residues. The CDR3 loop reads CASSLSSADYGYTF. The CDR3 coding sequence is TGTGCCAGCAGTCTCTCATCGGCGGACTATGGCTACACCTTC.

This clone was seen at least ten times. This chain connects TRBV5-1 to TRBJ2-4; maybe TRBD1 (6 bases). Germline V gene data show CDR1 as SGHRS and CDR2 as YFSETQ. Trimming took off 4 bases at V and 11 bases at J, with 16 bases between the two ends. The CDR3 is made up of 13 amino acids. The CDR3 region has the DNA TGCGCCAGCAGCCCTCAACAGGGCTTGCTTCAGTACTTC. This gives the protein CASSPQQGLLQYF.

The chain combines TRBV18 with TRBJ1-1, with 7 bases matching TRBD1. CDR1 KGHSH and CDR2 LQKENI come from the germline V gene. The V gene end was trimmed by 4 bases and the J gene end by 4 bases; junction bases not matched to a gene: 3. The CDR3 totals 13 residues. The CDR3 sequence: CASSRDSGTEAFF. The CDR3 bases are TGTGCCAGCTCACGGGACAGCGGCACTGAAGCTTTCTTT.

The chain employs TRBV5-1 and TRBJ2-2; 14 nucleotides align to TRBD2. This CDR3 region has 18 residues. The germline V gene encodes CDR1 SGHRS and CDR2 YFSETQ. V dropped 2 bases and J dropped 0; count of bases not matched to a gene: 3. In DNA, the CDR3 is TGCGCCAGCAGCTTCCGGGGACTAGCGGGAGCGAACACCGGGGAGCTGTTTTTT. Translation gives CASSFRGLAGANTGELFF.

The CDR3 bases are TGCGCCAGCAGCATTGGATACGGGTCCTACAATGAGCAGTTCTTC. Translation: CASSIGYGSYNEQFF. The chain combines TRBV5-1 with TRBJ2-1; D is ambiguous. Germline values: CDR1 SGHRS, CDR2 YFSETQ. Trimming removed 4 bases from V and 1 base from J, with 12 bases in between. This CDR3 spans 15 amino acids.

The chain recombines TRBV29-1 with TRBJ1-1; D possibly corresponds to TRBD1 (6 bases). The V end lost 4 bases, the J end lost 1 base, and 22 bases lay between the germline ends. This CDR3 has 17 amino acids. CDR1 and CDR2 from the germline V gene are SQVTM and ANQGSEA. CDR3 amino acids: CSVGRGQGFVRNTEAFF. Written as DNA, the CDR3 is TGCAGCGTTGGGCGGGGGCAGGGGTTTGTTAGGAACACTGAAGCTTTCTTT.

The chain is built from TRBV6-6 and TRBJ2-7, with D possibly being TRBD2 (6 bases). Germline V lookup: CDR1 MNHNY, CDR2 SVGAGI (reference sequence). The V gene lost 2 bases and the J gene lost 3 bases, with 17 bases spanning the gap. The CDR3 runs to 16 residues. This CDR3 is CASSYGGLALDYEQYF. CDR3 in DNA: TGTGCCAGCAGTTACGGAGGGCTAGCGCTCGACTACGAGCAGTACTTC.

The V gene is TRBV2, the J gene TRBJ1-2, with 7 bases fitting TRBD1. Trimming took 4 bases from V and 3 from J; bases not matched to a gene: 5. The CDR3 has 14 residues. CDR1 SNHLY and CDR2 FYNNEI come from the germline V gene. The CDR3 is CASSVAQGHYGYTF. The CDR3 coding sequence is TGTGCCAGCAGTGTCGCACAGGGGCACTATGGCTACACCTTC.

This chain connects TRBV6-5 to TRBJ1-5; 8 nucleotides agree with TRBD1. The CDR3 is made up of 14 amino acids. Looked up from germline, CDR1 is MNHEY and CDR2 is SVGAGI. Trimming at V came to 6 bases and at J to 3 bases, leaving 4 bases not matched to a gene. The CDR3 sequence: CASRKDRDNQPQHF. CDR3 DNA sequence: TGTGCCAGCAGGAAGGACAGGGACAATCAGCCCCAGCATTTT.

This clone was counted many times. Other DNA sequences from this sample encode an identical CDR3 as well. The rearrangement uses TRBV3-1 (or the pseudogene TRBV3-2) and TRBJ2-5, with 10 bases aligning to TRBD1. This CDR3 is built from 13 residues. J was trimmed by 5 bases and V by 4 bases; bases with no gene match: 1. The germline V gene has CDR1 LGHDT and CDR2 YNNKEL (reference sequence). CDR3 protein: CASSRTGGETQYF. The CDR3 coding sequence is TGTGCCAGCAGCCGGACAGGGGGGGAGACCCAGTACTTC.

The genes are TRBV18 and TRBJ2-7; tentatively, D is TRBD2 (6 bases). Germline assignment: CDR1 KGHSH and CDR2 LQKENI. The V and J ends lost 6 bases and 0 bases respectively, with 9 bases between them. The CDR3 covers 13 residues. The CDR3: CASSPGSSYEQYF. DNA of the CDR3: TGTGCCAGCTCTCCCGGGAGCTCCTACGAGCAGTACTTC.

The rearrangement joins TRBV3-1 (or the pseudogene TRBV3-2) to TRBJ1-2; D is unresolved. The germline CDR1 and CDR2 sequences are LGHDT and YNNKEL (reference sequence). V lost 5 bases and J lost 2, with 6 bases in between. CDR3 length: 12 residues. The CDR3 protein is CASSKLNYGYTF. As DNA, the CDR3 is TGTGCCAGCAGCAAACTAAACTATGGCTACACCTTC.